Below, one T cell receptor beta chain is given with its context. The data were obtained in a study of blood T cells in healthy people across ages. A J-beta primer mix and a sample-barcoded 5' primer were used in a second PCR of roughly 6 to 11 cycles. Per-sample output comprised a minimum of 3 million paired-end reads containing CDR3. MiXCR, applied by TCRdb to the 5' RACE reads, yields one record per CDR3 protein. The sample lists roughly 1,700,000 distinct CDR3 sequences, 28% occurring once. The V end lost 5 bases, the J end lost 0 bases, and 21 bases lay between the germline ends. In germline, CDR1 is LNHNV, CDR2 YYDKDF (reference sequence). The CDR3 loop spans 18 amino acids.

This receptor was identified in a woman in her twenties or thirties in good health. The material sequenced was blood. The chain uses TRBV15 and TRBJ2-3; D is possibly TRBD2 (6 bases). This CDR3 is CATSGAVLTRGSTDTQYF. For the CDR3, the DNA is TGTGCCACCAGCGGAGCAGTCCTGACTAGGGGAAGCACAGATACGCAGTATTTT.